Presented here are 18 T cell receptor beta chains from one specimen sequenced in a study of spatial heterogeneity in lung cancer. From the 5' RACE reads, TCRdb called clonotypes with MiXCR, one entry per CDR3 protein. Altogether more than 20,000 distinct CDR3 sequences are present, 4.6% being singletons, with the ten largest covering approximately 30%. Specified time point: sample taken at primary tumor resection. Unsorted whole RNA from tumor, nontumor lung or frozen PBMC underwent sequencing. The specimen was PBMCs, collected at surgery. Receptors were obtained from a male donor with early-stage non-small cell lung cancer.

This clonotype has at least ten counts. The chain combines TRBV5-1 with TRBJ2-1; D gene unclear. Germline CDR1 and CDR2: SGHRS and YFSETQ. The CDR3 is 14 residues long. Trimming pared 4 bases from V and 5 bases from J, leaving 13 bases between. Here the CDR3 reads CASSRGPGNNEQFF. CDR3 in DNA: TGCGCCAGCAGCCGCGGTCCTGGCAACAATGAGCAGTTCTTC.

This clonotype was detected ten times or more. The chain links TRBV3-1 to TRBJ2-7, with 7 bases aligning to TRBD1. Germline V gene lookup returns CDR1 LGHDT and CDR2 YNNKEL (reference sequence). With 1 base clipped from V and 3 bases from J, the junction kept 3 bases outside the gene matches. This CDR3 spans 14 amino acids. CDR3 coding DNA: TGTGCCAGCAGCCAAGGGGACAGAAGCTACGAGCAGTACTTC. This gives the protein CASSQGDRSYEQYF.

This clonotype showed up many times. The chain joins TRBV7-9 to TRBJ2-7, with D tentatively TRBD1 (5 bases). V lost 3 bases and J lost 3, with 9 bases in between. The CDR3 sequence is 13 residues long. Looked up from germline, CDR1 is SEHNR and CDR2 is FQNEAQ (reference sequence). The DNA of the CDR3 is TGTGCCAGCAGCTTTTCAGGGATCTACGAGCAGTACTTC. Its translation: CASSFSGIYEQYF.

This clonotype was picked up a small number of times. Here the CDR3 reads CASSLGTGFDYEQYF. The DNA for the CDR3 is TGTGCCAGCAGTTTAGGGACAGGTTTCGACTACGAGCAGTACTTC. The gene calls are TRBV12-3 or TRBV12-4 and TRBJ2-7, with TRBD1 identical over 7 bases. V shed 1 base and J 3 bases; nucleotides not matched to a gene: 6. The CDR3 contains 15 residues.

This clonotype was counted ten times or more. The chain couples TRBV20-1 to TRBJ2-7; TRBD1 might be the D (7 bases). Between the trimmed V and J ends, which lost 3 bases and 4 bases, there was a span of 16 bases. The CDR3 is 14 amino acids. CDR1 and CDR2 (germline): DFQATT, SNEGSKA (reference sequence). Here the CDR3 reads CSARRAGQSYEQYF. In nucleotides, the CDR3 is TGCAGTGCTAGGAGGGCGGGACAGTCTTACGAGCAGTACTTC.

This clonotype was seen at least ten times. The chain links TRBV14 to TRBJ2-7; D might be TRBD1 (5 bases). CDR1 and CDR2 (germline): SGHDN, FVKESK. The V end lost 2 bases, the J end lost 4 bases, and 18 bases lay between the germline ends. This CDR3 has 16 residues. The chain's CDR3 is CASSQRGRASRYEQYF. The CDR3 DNA reads TGTGCCAGCAGCCAAAGGGGCAGGGCCTCCCGGTACGAGCAGTACTTC.

Many counts were recorded for this clonotype. The chain couples TRBV10-2 to TRBJ1-6, with D possibly matching TRBD1 (5 bases). Trimming stripped 9 bases from V and 0 bases from J, with 12 bases between. CDR1 is WSHSY and CDR2 is SAAADI in the germline V gene. CDR3 size: 15 residues. The CDR3 nucleotides are TGCGCCAGTCAGGGTGGAAGCTCCTATAATTCACCCCTCCACTTT. As protein: CASQGGSSYNSPLHF.

This clonotype occurred many times. The V and J genes are TRBV7-9 and TRBJ1-5; tentative D call: TRBD1 (6 bases). The V end lost 3 bases, the J end lost 1 base, and 7 bases lay between the germline ends. Per germline, CDR1 SEHNR and CDR2 FQNEAQ (reference sequence). This CDR3 spans 14 amino acids. The CDR3 bases are TGTGCCAGCAGCTTGACAGGAAGCAATCAGCCCCAGCATTTT. Protein product: CASSLTGSNQPQHF.

The sample holds many counts of this clonotype. This sequence joins TRBV19 and TRBJ2-5, with 8 bases lining up with TRBD1. Germline assignment: CDR1 LNHDA and CDR2 SQIVND (reference sequence). This CDR3 contains 14 residues. Germline trimming cut 3 bases from V and 5 bases from J; bases unmatched to any gene: 5. CDR3 DNA sequence: TGTGCCAGTAGTATTCAGGGGGCTGTGGAGACCCAGTACTTC. It encodes CASSIQGAVETQYF.

The V and J genes are TRBV5-6 and TRBJ1-1, with 7 bases that match TRBD1. CDR3 length: 13 residues. V lost 1 base to trimming and J lost 7 bases; unmatched junction nucleotides: 4. Germline V gives CDR1 SGHDT, CDR2 YYEEEE. The DNA of the CDR3 is TGTGCCAGCAGCTTGCAGGGGGTGATTGAAGCTTTCTTT. Translation gives CASSLQGVIEAFF.

This clonotype was picked up many times. The V and J genes are TRBV29-1 and TRBJ1-1; TRBD1 matches at 9 bases. The CDR3 contains 12 residues. Germline V gene data show CDR1 as SQVTM and CDR2 as ANQGSEA. J gave up 5 bases and V 6 bases, and 4 bases lay outside the gene matches. The CDR3 DNA is TGCAGCGTCCGACAGGGGGTTACTGAAGCTTTCTTT. It encodes CSVRQGVTEAFF.

This clonotype was seen repeatedly, ten times or more. The chain joins TRBV7-3 to TRBJ2-1; perhaps TRBD2 as D (5 bases). V lost 0 bases and J lost 8, with 5 bases in between. The germline gives CDR1 SGHTA, CDR2 FQGTGA. This CDR3 comprises 12 residues. The DNA for the CDR3 is TGTGCCAGCAGCTTAACCGGGGATGAGCAGTTCTTC. It codes for CASSLTGDEQFF. The full variable domain, in which reference TRBV7-3 and TRBJ2-1 provide the parts outside the CDR3, is GAGVSQTPSNKVTEKGKYVELRCDPISGHTALYWYRQSLGQGPEFLIYFQGTGAADDSGLPNDRFFAVRPEGSVSTLKIQRTERGDSAVYLCASSLTGDEQFFGPGTRLTVL.

The table lists this clonotype with many counts. The CDR3 DNA sequence: TGCAGTGCTAGACAGGATCAGCCCCAGCATTTT. Translating it yields CSARQDQPQHF. The chain recombines TRBV20-1 with TRBJ1-5; D not resolved. Germline lookup yields CDR1 DFQATT and CDR2 SNEGSKA (reference sequence). V dropped 2 bases and J dropped 5 bases, with 4 bases sitting between them. This CDR3 is 11 amino acids long.

This clonotype appeared many times. The rearrangement joins TRBV28 to TRBJ1-4, with 8 bases identical to TRBD1. Per germline, CDR1 MDHEN and CDR2 SYDVKM. The CDR3 has 14 residues. V lost 5 bases and J lost 5; bases outside the gene matches: 4. The CDR3 region is CASSAAGGNEKLFF. The CDR3, as DNA: TGTGCCAGCAGTGCCGCAGGGGGCAATGAAAAACTGTTTTTT.

This clonotype was seen many times. This chain links TRBV7-9 with TRBJ1-4; D is ambiguous. The CDR3 is 14 amino acids. Germline CDR1 is SEHNR and CDR2 is FQNEAQ (reference sequence). Trimming removed 3 bases from V and 6 bases from J, with 11 bases in between. The CDR3 region has the DNA TGTGCCAGCAGCTTTAATTCGAGGGATGAAAAACTGTTTTTT. Its protein is CASSFNSRDEKLFF.

This clonotype was picked up many times. The genes are TRBV9 and TRBJ1-5; D remains ambiguous. Trimming left V 2 bases short and J 5 bases short, with 11 bases between. The V gene's germline CDR1 is SGDLS and CDR2 YYNGEE. This CDR3 comprises 14 residues. CDR3 sequence reads: CASSVAPADQPQHF. The CDR3 nucleotides are TGTGCCAGCAGCGTGGCCCCAGCAGATCAGCCCCAGCATTTT.

This clonotype was found many times. This sequence joins TRBV19 and TRBJ1-2, with 10 bases identical to TRBD1. Germline trimming cut 6 bases from V and 4 bases from J; bases unmatched to any gene: 8. There are 15 residues in the CDR3. The germline V gene encodes CDR1 LNHDA and CDR2 SQIVND (reference sequence). In DNA, the CDR3 is TGTGCCAGTAGACTCCAGACAGGGGGCAGCTATGGCTACACCTTC. Protein sequence: CASRLQTGGSYGYTF.

At least ten counts were recorded for this clonotype. The chain carries TRBV27 and TRBJ1-2; 10 bases are shared with TRBD1. The CDR3 sequence is 13 residues long. Germline-derived CDR1 and CDR2 are MNHEY and SMNVEV (reference sequence). V lost 6 bases to trimming and J lost 7 bases; unmatched junction nucleotides: 5. The CDR3 bases are TGTGCCAGCAGGACAGGGGGCGCGGGTGGCTACACCTTC. It is translated as CASRTGGAGGYTF.